This T cell receptor beta chain was identified in a study of blood T cell repertoires in COVID-19. At the level of the study: COVID-19 samples collected from the United States, Italy and Spain covered acute and convalescent phases. T cells, B-cell-depleted T cells, or PBMCs provided the cDNA or gDNA that served as material.

Generated by immunoSEQ multiplex PCR, the TCRdb table keeps only in-frame clones and is missing some. This table has roughly 65,000 clones, 90% appearing once. V gave up 4 bases and J gave up 3 bases, with 7 bases separating them. CDR1 and CDR2 from the germline V gene are SNHLY and FYNNEI. The CDR3 consists of 13 residues. The rearrangement joins TRBV2 to TRBJ1-5; D unresolved. The specimen was peripheral blood. This receptor was obtained from a man aged 60 to 75 with acute or convalescent COVID-19. CDR3 protein: CASSAGSNQPQHF. DNA of the CDR3: TGTGCCAGCAGTGCGGGATCCAATCAGCCCCAGCATTTT.